This T cell receptor (beta chain) was identified in a study of cytomegalovirus exposure and HLA in healthy donors. As for the study in general: About 84% of around 390 genotyped donors fell in the Caucasian-associated ancestry cluster. Whole-study findings and limits: Later analysis placed DRB1 highest and HLA-C lowest in TCR association rates, which differed by HLA locus. In a later analysis, compared with equally common non-associated chains, HLA-associated beta chains were more expanded. Specific recognition of CMV antigens was confirmed in vitro for a few chains (all CMV-associated).

The germline V gene encodes CDR1 WNHNN and CDR2 SYGVQD (reference sequence). Losses at the gene ends were 2 bases for V and 6 bases for J; bases not matched to a gene: 3. This CDR3 comprises 15 residues. Concerning this clone: The antigen is undetermined.

PCR used 60 Vbeta primers and 13 Jbeta primers. Using immunoSEQ multiplex PCR, the repertoire was profiled, and TCRdb retains in-frame clones only, with some absent. The sample consists of under 150,000 clones, roughly 71% of them appearing once. Sequencing was carried out using PBMCs. The clonotype was recovered from a young man in good health and CMV-seropositive. J is TRBJ2-1 and V is TRBV10-1; 11 positions match TRBD2. Here the CDR3 reads CASSEGLAGGNEQFF. The CDR3 DNA is TGCGCCAGCAGTGAGGGGCTAGCGGGGGGCAATGAGCAGTTCTTC.